This passage covers 23 T cell receptor beta chains from one sample sequenced in a study of TIL therapy for anti-PD-1-resistant metastatic lung cancer. Sequencing used immunoSEQ v3. Assay used: immunoSEQ multiplex PCR; TCRdb lists only in-frame clones, some missing. The data contain tens of thousands of clones, approximately 69% of them seen just once; the ten biggest clones take up roughly 7%. The time point denotes: pre-treatment sample, taken before nivolumab and TIL therapy. The sample here was blood, taken at baseline. The receptors stem from a person between 25 and 80 years old with non-small cell lung cancer.

The chain recombines TRBV28 with TRBJ2-7; 8 bases are shared with TRBD1. Germline V CDR1 and CDR2: MDHEN, SYDVKM. V gave up 1 base and J gave up 5 bases; unmatched junction bases: 10. The CDR3 runs 16 residues. CDR3 amino acids: CASSLLTGAKGNEQYF. The CDR3 DNA sequence: TGTGCCAGCAGTTTATTGACAGGGGCGAAGGGGAACGAGCAGTACTTC.

This sequence joins TRBV7-9 and TRBJ2-7; the match to TRBD2 covers 9 bases. Germline CDR1 SEHNR, CDR2 FQNEAQ (reference sequence). The junction had 5 bases not matched to a gene; V was cut back by 0 bases and J by 5 bases. CDR3 length: 15 residues. The CDR3 coding sequence is TGTGCCAGCAGCTTAGCGCGGGGGGGCCTAGACGAGCAGTACTTC. It is translated as CASSLARGGLDEQYF.

V gene TRBV6-1 combines with J gene TRBJ1-1, with 7 bases that match TRBD1. The CDR3 has 12 residues. Germline trimming cut 5 bases from V and 9 bases from J; bases unmatched to any gene: 6. In germline, CDR1 is MNHNS, CDR2 SASEGT. CDR3 sequence: CASSWNRGKAFF. The CDR3 DNA sequence: TGTGCCAGCAGTTGGAACAGGGGAAAAGCTTTCTTT.

The chain joins TRBV2 to TRBJ2-7; 8 bases align to TRBD1. Germline V gene data show CDR1 as SNHLY and CDR2 as FYNNEI. The ends lost 2 bases at V and 3 bases at J; junction bases unmatched: 3. CDR3 length equals 14 residues. The CDR3: CASSEFGQGYEQYF. CDR3 DNA: TGTGCCAGCAGTGAATTTGGACAGGGCTACGAGCAGTACTTC.

This clone was counted a single time. The chain employs TRBV6-5 and TRBJ2-2; no firm D call. CDR1 MNHEY and CDR2 SVGAGI come from the germline V gene. CDR3 length: 15 amino acids. V lost 6 bases, J lost 0 bases, and 11 bases lay in between. This chain's CDR3 is CASSLLGPNTGELFF. Here the CDR3 DNA reads TGTGCCAGCAGCCTCCTAGGTCCGAACACCGGGGAGCTGTTTTTT.

This clone was observed once. The V and J genes are TRBV5-4 and TRBJ2-5, with 9 bases matching TRBD2. The germline gives CDR1 SGHNT, CDR2 YYREEE (reference sequence). The trim removed 4 bases at V and 5 bases at J, leaving 6 bases unmatched. CDR3 length equals 14 residues. The CDR3 nucleotides read TGTGCCAGCAGCGGATTAGCGGGAGATGAGACCCAGTACTTC. Its protein product is CASSGLAGDETQYF.

This clone was counted only a few times. The chain has TRBV5-1 and TRBJ1-2; weak D call: TRBD1 (5 bases). V lost 4 bases, J lost 7 bases, and 17 bases lay in between. Germline lookup yields CDR1 SGHRS and CDR2 YFSETQ. CDR3 size: 14 residues. In nucleotides, the CDR3 is TGCGCCAGCAGCATCGACAGCCCTAGAATTGGCTACACCTTC. Protein: CASSIDSPRIGYTF.

There are many counts of this clone. The chain carries TRBV2 and TRBJ2-7; 13 bases map to TRBD2. J was trimmed by 5 bases and V by 5 bases; bases with no gene match: 6. CDR3 length equals 15 residues. In germline, CDR1 is SNHLY, CDR2 FYNNEI. CDR3 DNA sequence: TGTGCCAGCAGTAACCAGGGACTAGCGGGGAACGAGCAGTACTTC. Its protein is CASSNQGLAGNEQYF.

This sequence joins TRBV5-4 and TRBJ1-2; no reliable D call. CDR1 is SGHNT, CDR2 YYREEE, per germline (reference sequence). Trimming left V 4 bases short and J 2 bases short, with 9 bases between. The CDR3 is 13 residues long. The CDR3 sequence: CASSTGNNYGYTF. CDR3 nucleotides: TGTGCCAGCAGCACGGGGAACAACTATGGCTACACCTTC.

This clone was seen a handful of times. This chain uses TRBV29-1 with TRBJ2-1; D gene unclear. Trimming cost V 7 bases and J 0 bases, with 19 bases left between them. The CDR3 consists of 16 residues. Germline V CDR1 and CDR2: SQVTM, ANQGSEA. The CDR3 sequence is CSADEWYISSYNEQFF. The CDR3 nucleotides read TGCAGCGCCGATGAGTGGTACATAAGCTCCTACAATGAGCAGTTCTTC.

The V gene is TRBV28, the J gene TRBJ2-3; 12 nucleotides agree with TRBD2. This CDR3 contains 17 residues. Germline values: CDR1 MDHEN, CDR2 SYDVKM. V shed 2 bases, J shed 3 bases, and the junction held 6 bases outside the gene matches. The DNA for the CDR3 is TGTGCCAGCAGTTTAAGCGAAGGACTAGCGGGAACAGATACGCAGTATTTT. Residues: CASSLSEGLAGTDTQYF.

This chain links TRBV6-1 with TRBJ2-1; possible D gene TRBD2, 6 bases. V lost 5 bases and J 9 bases, leaving 11 bases between the germline ends. CDR3 length equals 12 residues. Per the germline V gene, CDR1 is MNHNS and CDR2 is SASEGT. CDR3 DNA: TGTGCCAGCAGTCGACTAGTTTCTGAGCAGTTCTTC. Translation: CASSRLVSEQFF.

This clone was counted a few times. V gene TRBV7-2 combines with J gene TRBJ2-1, with a possible D match to TRBD1 (5 bases). Germline CDR1 and CDR2: SGHTA and FQGNSA. The CDR3 is made up of 14 amino acids. The ends were cut back, 8 bases at V and 0 bases at J, with 11 bases in the middle. In DNA, the CDR3 is TGTGCCAGCGCTCGACAGAGCTCCTACAATGAGCAGTTCTTC. Translated: CASARQSSYNEQFF.

The chain employs TRBV7-6 and TRBJ2-1; 8 bases match TRBD2. The CDR3 extends over 15 amino acids. V was pared by 0 bases and J by 13 bases, with 11 bases of the junction left unmatched. The V gene's germline CDR1 is SGHVS and CDR2 FNYEAQ. The CDR3 DNA reads as TGTGCCAGCAGCTTAGCGGGGACCGGGGGGGTAACTCAGTTCTTC. Translating it yields CASSLAGTGGVTQFF.

V usage is TRBV7-9 and J usage is TRBJ1-1; tentative D call: TRBD1 (6 bases). V was trimmed by 1 base and J by 5 bases, leaving 11 bases between them. The CDR3 has 14 amino acids. Germline lookup yields CDR1 SEHNR and CDR2 FQNEAQ (reference sequence). The CDR3 loop is CASSLDRVDTEAFF. For the CDR3, the DNA is TGTGCCAGCAGCTTAGACAGGGTAGATACTGAAGCTTTCTTT.

This clone was seen more than once but under ten times. This chain joins TRBV2 and TRBJ1-5, with 8 bases aligning to TRBD1. Trimming took 7 bases from V and 3 from J; bases not matched to a gene: 5. CDR1 and CDR2 from the germline V gene are SNHLY and FYNNEI. This CDR3 has 14 residues. CDR3 region: CASTGTGPNQPQHF. In DNA, the CDR3 is TGTGCCAGCACCGGGACAGGTCCCAATCAGCCCCAGCATTTT.

The gene calls are TRBV29-1 and TRBJ2-5; TRBD1 agrees at 9 bases. This CDR3 is built from 14 residues. Germline values: CDR1 SQVTM, CDR2 ANQGSEA. With V trimmed by 5 bases and J by 5 bases, 9 bases remained unmatched. The CDR3 sequence: CSVRDRGRFETQYF. In nucleotides, the CDR3 is TGCAGCGTTCGAGACAGGGGGAGGTTTGAGACCCAGTACTTC.

CDR3 in amino acids: CASSPRGYFDEQYF. In DNA form, the CDR3 reads TGCGCCAGCAGCCCCAGGGGGTATTTCGACGAGCAGTACTTC. The chain combines TRBV5-1 with TRBJ2-7, with TRBD1 matching 7 bases. The germline V gene encodes CDR1 SGHRS and CDR2 YFSETQ. The trim removed 4 bases at V and 5 bases at J, leaving 9 bases unmatched. The CDR3 runs to 14 residues.

The rearrangement joins TRBV5-1 to TRBJ1-2; D is unclear. The germline CDR1 and CDR2 sequences are SGHRS and YFSETQ. This CDR3 region has 16 residues. V shed 4 bases and J shed 0 bases, with 16 bases lying between them. CDR3 sequence reads: CASSPQPAATNYGYTF. For the CDR3, the DNA is TGCGCCAGCAGCCCCCAACCCGCGGCCACTAACTATGGCTACACCTTC.

This chain's CDR3 is CASSYGGPQREKLFF. As DNA, the CDR3 is TGTGCCAGCAGCTACGGCGGACCGCAGAGGGAAAAACTGTTTTTT. The genes are TRBV11-3 and TRBJ1-4; D not certain. This CDR3 region has 15 residues. Germline values: CDR1 SGHNT, CDR2 YENEEA. V was pared by 4 bases and J by 8 bases, with 17 bases between. Variable domain in full (rest from reference TRBV11-3 and TRBJ1-4): EAGVVQSPRYKIIEKKQPVAFWCNPISGHNTLYWYLQNLGQGPELLIRYENEEAVDDSQLPKDRFSAERLKGVDSTLKIQPAELGDSAVYLCASSYGGPQREKLFFGSGTQLSVL.

The chain carries TRBV6-4 and TRBJ2-5; D may correspond to TRBD1 or TRBD2 (7 bases each). V shed 4 bases and J shed 0 bases, with 21 bases lying between them. The V gene's germline CDR1 is MRHNA and CDR2 SNTAGT. The length of the CDR3 is 18 residues. The CDR3 nucleotides are TGTGCCAGCAGTGTGGGGGGGACAGTTAAAAAACACCAAGAGACCCAGTACTTC. This sequence encodes CASSVGGTVKKHQETQYF.

This chain links TRBV19 with TRBJ1-5, with a weak D call TRBD1 (5 bases). V lost 5 bases and J 1 base, leaving 12 bases between the germline ends. Looked up from germline, CDR1 is LNHDA and CDR2 is SQIVND (reference sequence). This CDR3 is 15 amino acids long. DNA for the CDR3: TGTGCCAGTAGTTTGGAGCAGGGAAGCAATCAGCCCCAGCATTTT. Its protein is CASSLEQGSNQPQHF.

The chain links TRBV4-2 to TRBJ2-1, with 10 bases fitting TRBD2. Germline V gene data show CDR1 as LGHNA and CDR2 as YNFKEQ. The length of the CDR3 is 17 residues. V dropped 0 bases and J dropped 8; count of bases not matched to a gene: 10. The DNA of the CDR3 is TGTGCCAGCAGCCAAGATGTCGAGCGGGGGGGCGTCGATGAGCAGTTCTTC. Translated, it gives CASSQDVERGGVDEQFF.